A selection of T cell receptor beta chains follows, all from one sample in a study of cytomegalovirus exposure and HLA in healthy donors. Generated by immunoSEQ multiplex PCR, the TCRdb table keeps only in-frame clones and is missing some. The sample yields over 50,000 clones, roughly nine tenths seen once. The specimen was PBMCs. These receptors were collected from a man aged 25 to 40 in good health and CMV-seropositive. Both conserved end residues are part of each CDR3. D genes are given only for firm matches. Expanded clones get a size class; other rows say once, few or many, or leave the size out.

j_gene | d_gene | abundance | v_gene | CDR3nt | CDR3aa
TRBJ1-5 | . | . | TRBV19 | TGTGCCAGTAGTATGACATTTAATAGCAATCAGCCCCAGCATTTT | CASSMTFNSNQPQHF
TRBJ2-2 | TRBD2 | . | TRBV6-5 | TGTGCCAGCAGTTACACTAGCGGGTGGGGTGCCGGGGAGCTGTTTTTT | CASSYTSGWGAGELFF
TRBJ2-1 | . | . | TRBV28 | TGTGCCAGCAGTCCCCTGGGGGCAGCGAAGCAGTTCTTC | CASSPLGAAKQFF
TRBJ2-5 | TRBD2 | . | TRBV7-9 | TGTGCCAGCAGCTTCAATCCGGGACTAGCGGGTAAAGAGACCCAGTACTTC | CASSFNPGLAGKETQYF
TRBJ2-7 | . | . | TRBV19 | TGTGCCAGTAGCCCGACCCAGCAGGGGCCTAGCTCCTACGAGCAGTACTTC | CASSPTQQGPSSYEQYF
TRBJ1-4 | . | . | TRBV11-3 | TGTGCCAGCAGCTTCGGTACGGGGAAACTGTTTTTT | CASSFGTGKLFF
TRBJ2-3 | . | . | TRBV11-3 | TGTGCCAGCAGCTTAGTGAGTGGCGGGGTGGGGCGAAAGCAGTATTTT | CASSLVSGGVGRKQYF
TRBJ2-1 | . | . | TRBV25-1 | TGTGCCAGCAGGGGGACGACGGGGGTAGAGCAGTTCTTC | CASRGTTGVEQFF
TRBJ2-2 | . | once | TRBV30 | TGTGCCTGGAGTGCGGAGGGAGGGGAGCTGTTTTTT | CAWSAEGGELFF
TRBJ1-2 | TRBD1 | . | TRBV25-1 | TGTGCCAGCAGCGATGGGACAGGGGGATATGGCTACACCTTC | CASSDGTGGYGYTF